The 16 T cell receptor beta chains listed next were all sequenced from one sample in a study of cytomegalovirus exposure and HLA in healthy donors. Amplification used 60 Vbeta primers and 13 Jbeta primers. The table came from immunoSEQ multiplex PCR; TCRdb's copy has only in-frame clones and leaves some out. The repertoire consists of around 130,000 clones, with around 77% occurring once and the leading ten covering around 1.8%. The sequenced sample was PBMCs. The origin of the receptors is a woman between 45 and 65 years old in good health and CMV-seronegative.

This clone was detected a few times. The chain recombines TRBV6-1 with TRBJ1-4, with D possibly being TRBD1 (5 bases). V lost 2 bases and J lost 3, with 7 bases in between. The CDR3 has 14 amino acids. CDR1 is MNHNS, CDR2 SASEGT, per germline. CDR3 in amino acids: CASSESGANEKLFF. As DNA, the CDR3 is TGTGCCAGCAGTGAATCGGGGGCTAATGAAAAACTGTTTTTT.

The rearrangement uses TRBV6-6 and TRBJ1-5, with 7 bases fitting TRBD1. Germline lookup yields CDR1 MNHNY and CDR2 SVGAGI (reference sequence). There are 16 residues in the CDR3. After removal of 4 bases from V and 5 bases from J, the junction contained 11 bases not matched to a gene. The CDR3 DNA follows: TGTGCCAGCAGTTTCCCGACAGGGAGGTCGGATCAGCCCCAGCATTTT. Protein: CASSFPTGRSDQPQHF.

This sequence joins TRBV5-1 and TRBJ2-2, with TRBD1 matching over 7 bases. Germline CDR1 SGHRS, CDR2 YFSETQ. Unmatched junction bases numbered 8, after V lost 2 bases and J lost 4 bases. The CDR3 is 16 amino acids. CDR3 protein: CASSFDRAGGTGELFF. As DNA, the CDR3 is TGCGCCAGCAGCTTTGACAGGGCCGGAGGCACCGGGGAGCTGTTTTTT.

The gene calls are TRBV18 and TRBJ2-5; D is unresolved. CDR1 KGHSH and CDR2 LQKENI come from the germline V gene. This CDR3 is 13 amino acids long. With 0 bases removed from V and 4 bases from J, the gap between germline ends came to 6 bases. The CDR3 sequence is CASSPPSRETQYF. The CDR3 DNA is TGTGCCAGCTCACCACCCTCCCGAGAGACCCAGTACTTC.

This chain links TRBV10-3 with TRBJ2-2, with D uncertain. V was pared by 10 bases and J by 3 bases, with 9 bases between. Germline V gives CDR1 ENHRY, CDR2 SYGVKD. This CDR3 is 12 amino acids long. The CDR3 DNA is TGTGCCACCGGGTACGACACCGGGGAGCTGTTTTTT. Encoded protein: CATGYDTGELFF.

The chain carries TRBV6-4 and TRBJ2-5; a possible D gene is TRBD1 (6 bases). The CDR3 is made up of 15 amino acids. CDR1 is MRHNA, CDR2 SNTAGT, per germline. The V gene lost 4 bases and the J gene lost 5 bases, with 17 bases spanning the gap. The CDR3 protein is CASSASAGTPETQYF. DNA of the CDR3: TGTGCCAGCAGTGCATCTGCCGGGACACCCGAGACCCAGTACTTC.

V usage is TRBV9 and J usage is TRBJ2-5; tentatively, D is TRBD2 (5 bases). The CDR3 length is 17 residues. Germline assignment: CDR1 SGDLS and CDR2 YYNGEE. Trimming cost V 2 bases and J 4 bases, with 21 bases left between them. CDR3 coding DNA: TGTGCCAGCAGCGTCCAAAGCGTGCGAGGGTTTGGAGAGACCCAGTACTTC. This codes for CASSVQSVRGFGETQYF.

The chain combines TRBV18 with TRBJ1-1; TRBD1 aligns across 10 bases. This CDR3 region has 16 residues. The V and J ends lost 3 bases and 3 bases, in that order; junction bases with no gene match: 7. CDR1 is KGHSH and CDR2 is LQKENI in the germline V gene. The CDR3 protein is CASSPDRGLGDTEAFF. DNA of the CDR3: TGTGCCAGCTCACCTGACAGGGGGCTTGGGGACACTGAAGCTTTCTTT.

The rearrangement links TRBV29-1 to TRBJ1-2; a possible D gene is TRBD1 (5 bases). This CDR3 is 14 amino acids long. From germline, CDR1 is SQVTM and CDR2 ANQGSEA. The ends were cut back, 3 bases at V and 7 bases at J, with 18 bases in the middle. The CDR3 loop is CSVDPRGGLSGYTF. CDR3 nucleotides: TGCAGCGTTGACCCCCGGGGGGGATTGAGTGGCTACACCTTC. Combining the CDR3 with reference TRBV29-1 and TRBJ1-2 gives the whole variable domain SAVISQKPSRDICQRGTSLTIQCQVDSQVTMMFWYRQQPGQSLTLIATANQGSEATYESGFVIDKFPISRPNLTFSTLTVSNMSPEDSSIYLCSVDPRGGLSGYTFGSGTRLTVV.

The J gene is TRBJ2-3, the V gene TRBV19; 12 nucleotides agree with TRBD2. Germline CDR1 and CDR2: LNHDA and SQIVND (reference sequence). With 10 bases clipped from V and 0 bases from J, the junction kept 2 bases outside the gene matches. The CDR3 sequence is 14 residues long. The CDR3 protein is CATGTSGSTDTQYF. CDR3 sequence (DNA): TGTGCCACCGGGACTAGCGGGAGCACAGATACGCAGTATTTT.

This chain connects TRBV27 to TRBJ2-7; 11 bases match TRBD1. CDR1 MNHEY and CDR2 SMNVEV come from the germline V gene (reference sequence). The V segment lost 6 bases and the J segment 3 bases; nucleotides outside the gene matches: 1. The CDR3 runs 13 residues. The CDR3 here is CASRGTGGYEQYF. The DNA for the CDR3 is TGTGCCAGCAGAGGGACAGGGGGCTACGAGCAGTACTTC.

This clone has a handful of counts. The V and J genes are TRBV5-1 and TRBJ2-6, with unresolved D. V lost 0 bases and J lost 0, with 7 bases in between. Germline CDR1 SGHRS, CDR2 YFSETQ. The CDR3 loop spans 16 amino acids. CDR3: CASSLGLISGANVLTF. As DNA, the CDR3 is TGCGCCAGCAGCTTGGGGCTGATCTCTGGGGCCAACGTCCTGACTTTC.

V gene TRBV15 combines with J gene TRBJ1-5, with 8 bases identical to TRBD1. Trimming cost V 5 bases and J 5 bases; bases outside gene matches: 11. Germline CDR1 reads LNHNV; CDR2 reads YYDKDF (reference sequence). The CDR3 totals 16 residues. This chain's CDR3 is CATSARGQGAYQPQHF. For the CDR3, the DNA is TGTGCCACCAGCGCAAGAGGGCAGGGGGCATATCAGCCCCAGCATTTT. The full variable domain, its missing parts supplied by reference TRBV15 and TRBJ1-5, is DAMVIQNPRYQVTQFGKPVTLSCSQTLNHNVMYWYQQKSSQAPKLLFHYYDKDFNNEADTPDNFQSRRPNTSFCFLDIRSPGLGDTAMYLCATSARGQGAYQPQHFGDGTRLSIL.

About this clone: At one boundary the junction diverges from the germline segment, which might be a read error. The rearrangement joins TRBV30 to TRBJ2-4; the match to TRBD2 covers 8 bases. Germline CDR1 GTSNPN, CDR2 SVGIG (reference sequence). There are 13 residues in the CDR3. CDR3 nucleotide sequence: TGTGCCTGGAGTGTACAAATCCGGGAGGGCCCCGTTTTC. Translated: CAWSVQIREGPVF. The complete variable domain, with remaining parts taken from reference TRBV30 and TRBJ2-4, reads SQTIHQWPATLVQPVGSPLSLECTVEGTSNPNLYWYRQAAGRGLQLLFYSVGIGQISSEVPQNLSASRPQDRQFILSSKKLLLSDSGFYLCAWSVQIREGPVFGAGTRLSVL.

The sample holds a few counts of this clone. J is TRBJ2-1 and V is TRBV29-1; 15 nucleotides match TRBD2. The ends lost 7 bases at V and 1 base at J; junction bases unmatched: 14. The CDR3 length is 19 residues. Germline assignment: CDR1 SQVTM and CDR2 ANQGSEA. CDR3 in amino acids: CSARPGLAGGSLSYNEQFF. The DNA of the CDR3 is TGCAGCGCCCGCCCCGGACTAGCGGGAGGGTCACTATCCTACAATGAGCAGTTCTTC.

The chain recombines TRBV5-6 with TRBJ2-3, with TRBD1 identical over 9 bases. The CDR3 sequence is 16 residues long. Germline V gene data show CDR1 as SGHDT and CDR2 as YYEEEE. The trim removed 4 bases at V and 3 bases at J, leaving 9 bases unmatched. CDR3 amino acids: CASSQNRGRWTDTQYF. As DNA, the CDR3 is TGTGCCAGCAGCCAGAACAGGGGGCGATGGACAGATACGCAGTATTTT.